This is a list of T cell receptor beta chains from one sample in a study of radiation and T cells in renal cell carcinoma. TCRdb's copy holds only in-frame clones and misses some; the assay was immunoSEQ multiplex PCR. The sample holds approximately 85,000 clones, 89% seen once. The sequencing used blood, collected from a patient whose treatment included radiotherapy and nephrectomy. These receptors all stem from a woman in her 70s with renal cell carcinoma. Both conserved end residues are trimmed from each CDR3. Each record gives: CDR3 protein, V gene, J gene.

CDR3aa: ASSQGQNTEAF
v_gene: TRBV11-2
j_gene: TRBJ1-1

CDR3aa: ASSSLPDSHAEAF
v_gene: TRBV7-2
j_gene: TRBJ1-1

CDR3aa: ASSYWGRGELF
v_gene: TRBV6-5
j_gene: TRBJ2-2

CDR3aa: ASSIEAAMINQPQH
v_gene: TRBV19
j_gene: TRBJ1-5

CDR3aa: ASSLQGAGNEQY
v_gene: TRBV28
j_gene: TRBJ2-7

CDR3aa: SVGDGSLKKLF
v_gene: TRBV29-1
j_gene: TRBJ1-4

CDR3aa: ASSLPGMGNQPQH
v_gene: TRBV7-2
j_gene: TRBJ1-5

CDR3aa: ASSSKTSGVAKNIQY
v_gene: TRBV5-4
j_gene: TRBJ2-4

CDR3aa: ASSRGQNSNQPQH
v_gene: TRBV19
j_gene: TRBJ1-5

CDR3aa: ASSLVGKNSPLH
v_gene: TRBV5-1
j_gene: TRBJ1-6

CDR3aa: ASSLNDGSRYGYT
v_gene: TRBV18
j_gene: TRBJ1-2

CDR3aa: ASSATGGDT
v_gene: TRBV6-6
j_gene: TRBJ1-2

CDR3aa: ATSDGYEQF
v_gene: TRBV15
j_gene: TRBJ2-1

CDR3aa: ASSLGSNNEQF
v_gene: TRBV7-9
j_gene: TRBJ2-1

CDR3aa: ASSFGTEAF
v_gene: TRBV7-2
j_gene: TRBJ1-1

CDR3aa: ASSVDLAGGWTDTQY
v_gene: TRBV9
j_gene: TRBJ2-3

CDR3aa: ASSQDRGSPYEQY
v_gene: TRBV4-2
j_gene: TRBJ2-7

CDR3aa: ASSLKRKDYGYT
v_gene: TRBV7-3
j_gene: TRBJ1-2

CDR3aa: ASSRTGELF
v_gene: TRBV11-1
j_gene: TRBJ2-2

CDR3aa: AISVGAGGDEKLF
v_gene: TRBV10-3
j_gene: TRBJ1-4

CDR3aa: ASGKTGGYNEQF
v_gene: TRBV12-5
j_gene: TRBJ2-1

CDR3aa: ASSFTGTGVAQPQH
v_gene: TRBV7-2
j_gene: TRBJ1-5

CDR3aa: AISESRTSDSTDTQY
v_gene: TRBV10-3
j_gene: TRBJ2-3

CDR3aa: SVGVSSGNTIY
v_gene: TRBV29-1
j_gene: TRBJ1-3

CDR3aa: SVDYVGTLGGYT
v_gene: TRBV29-1
j_gene: TRBJ1-2

CDR3aa: ASSGGPGIDEQF
v_gene: TRBV28
j_gene: TRBJ2-1

CDR3aa: ASSIRADQAISGANVLT
v_gene: TRBV19
j_gene: TRBJ2-6

CDR3aa: AWSVLPSGEQY
v_gene: TRBV30
j_gene: TRBJ2-7

CDR3aa: ASSYRAFNEKLF
v_gene: TRBV7-2
j_gene: TRBJ1-4

CDR3aa: ASSTSAGGFLHEQF
v_gene: TRBV6-6
j_gene: TRBJ2-1

CDR3aa: ASSFRRDYGYT
v_gene: TRBV27
j_gene: TRBJ1-2

CDR3aa: ARSLGDSCSYEQY
v_gene: TRBV7-5
j_gene: TRBJ2-7

CDR3aa: ASSAPGSRGDTQY
v_gene: TRBV28
j_gene: TRBJ2-3

CDR3aa: ASSISIGNGEQY
v_gene: TRBV19
j_gene: TRBJ2-7

CDR3aa: ASRPPDKTTLGYT
v_gene: TRBV27
j_gene: TRBJ1-2

CDR3aa: ASSQGWETQY
v_gene: TRBV14
j_gene: TRBJ2-5

CDR3aa: SAGDRWNTEAF
v_gene: TRBV29-1
j_gene: TRBJ1-1

CDR3aa: ATSRGISNQPQH
v_gene: TRBV15
j_gene: TRBJ1-5

CDR3aa: ASSFGTSGTDTQY
v_gene: TRBV6-5
j_gene: TRBJ2-3

CDR3aa: ASSWGGARTDTQY
v_gene: TRBV2
j_gene: TRBJ2-3

CDR3aa: ASSSYRHNQPQH
v_gene: TRBV28
j_gene: TRBJ1-5

CDR3aa: ASSSRADTGELF
v_gene: TRBV5-8
j_gene: TRBJ2-2

CDR3aa: ASSPRAGFGFEKLF
v_gene: TRBV28
j_gene: TRBJ1-4

CDR3aa: ASSQDYGAEKLF
v_gene: TRBV4-2
j_gene: TRBJ1-4

CDR3aa: ASSYPGTALEPQH
v_gene: TRBV6-6
j_gene: TRBJ1-5

CDR3aa: ASSIGLAGGNEQF
v_gene: TRBV19
j_gene: TRBJ2-1

CDR3aa: ASSSQLWGNSGANVLT
v_gene: TRBV2
j_gene: TRBJ2-6

CDR3aa: ASQPWEAGLSSYNEQF
v_gene: TRBV19
j_gene: TRBJ2-1

CDR3aa: ASALEGDSYGYT
v_gene: TRBV12-5
j_gene: TRBJ1-2

CDR3aa: ASSLILSGGTDTQY
v_gene: TRBV4-1
j_gene: TRBJ2-3

CDR3aa: ASSLATLYGYT
v_gene: TRBV5-4
j_gene: TRBJ1-2

CDR3aa: ASSPRGWNTGELF
v_gene: TRBV11-1
j_gene: TRBJ2-2

CDR3aa: ASSQDGVTGELF
v_gene: TRBV4-3
j_gene: TRBJ2-2

CDR3aa: ASSIAVRGTGELF
v_gene: TRBV19
j_gene: TRBJ2-2

CDR3aa: ASSSGLAGVGETQY
v_gene: TRBV9
j_gene: TRBJ2-5

CDR3aa: ASSFVLTSGQETQY
v_gene: TRBV5-6
j_gene: TRBJ2-5